Listed here is a single T cell receptor beta chain. The data were taken from a study of T cell clonotyping in hematopoietic cell transplantation. Sequenced by immunoSEQ multiplex PCR; TCRdb stores in-frame clones only, minus some. This table holds more than 65,000 clones, about 93% found once. The CDR3 runs to 15 residues. Germline CDR1 LGHNA, CDR2 YSLEER. Deletions cut 0 bases from V and 3 bases from J, with 9 bases between. This clonotype was sampled from a man aged 45-65 years in good health. Some clones in this sample may be carry-over from other donors' samples. The J gene is TRBJ1-5, the V gene TRBV4-3; D is undetermined. Sample: peripheral blood mononuclear cells. The CDR3 spells CASSQEVGVNQPQHF. CDR3 bases: TGCGCCAGCAGCCAAGAGGTAGGAGTCAATCAGCCCCAGCATTTT.